Listed below are T cell receptor beta chains from one sample, sequenced in a study of blood T cell repertoires in COVID-19. Assay used: immunoSEQ multiplex PCR; TCRdb lists only in-frame clones, some missing. The sample records hundreds of thousands of clones, roughly four fifths being singletons. Sequencing was done on a sample of peripheral blood. These receptors all come from a woman aged 60-70 years with active or convalescent COVID-19. CDR3s include the opening cysteine and the closing phenylalanine or tryptophan. Each record gives: V gene, J gene, clone size, D gene, CDR3 DNA, CDR3 protein. The D gene is left open where the match is weak. A row's size may be missing; if present it is once, few, many or a size class.

TRBV5-6	TRBJ2-2	.	.	TGTGCCAGCAGCTTCCTCGACACCGGGGAGCTGTTTTTT	CASSFLDTGELFF
TRBV9	TRBJ2-7	.	TRBD1	TGTGCCAGCAGCGTAGTCGTCGAGGACAGGGGGCGCCCCCGATCCTACGAGCAGTACTTC	CASSVVVEDRGRPRSYEQYF
TRBV5-4	TRBJ2-1	.	TRBD1	TGTGCCAGCAGCTTGGCGGGACAGGACTACAATGAGCAGTTCTTC	CASSLAGQDYNEQFF
TRBV19	TRBJ1-1	.	TRBD1	TGTGCCAGTAACCGACAGGGCACGAACACTGAAGCTTTCTTT	CASNRQGTNTEAFF
TRBV19	TRBJ1-1	many	.	TGTGCCAGTAGTCCCCGGGAGAACACTGAAGCTTTCTTT	CASSPRENTEAFF
TRBV10-3	TRBJ2-3	.	TRBD2	TGTGCCATCAGTGAGGGACTAGCGGGGAGCGGAAGGGAAGATACGCAGTATTTT	CAISEGLAGSGREDTQYF
TRBV19	TRBJ1-1	.	.	TGTGCCAGTAGTCAGGGGACCACTGAAGCTTTCTTT	CASSQGTTEAFF
TRBV18	TRBJ1-4	few	.	TGTGCCAGCTCACCCACGAGTCGACTGAATGAAAAACTGTTTTTT	CASSPTSRLNEKLFF
TRBV20-1	TRBJ1-1	.	TRBD1	TGCAGTGCTAGTTCCCCGACAGGGGCTAATCCTATTACTGAAGCTTTCTTT	CSASSPTGANPITEAFF
TRBV19	TRBJ1-2	.	.	TGTGCCAGTAGTATCCCAGGGCCCGCGAACTATGGCTACACCTTC	CASSIPGPANYGYTF
TRBV6-5	TRBJ1-2	.	TRBD1	TGTGCCAGCAGGAGCCAGGGGGCGAGAAACTATGGCTACACCTTC	CASRSQGARNYGYTF
TRBV18	TRBJ1-1	many	.	TGTGCCAGCTCAGGGGGCCGGGGCATGAACACTGAAGCTTTCTTT	CASSGGRGMNTEAFF
TRBV6-2/TRBV6-3	TRBJ2-5	.	.	TGTGCCAGCAGTTATGGCAGGGGTATCCAAGAGACCCAGTACTTC	CASSYGRGIQETQYF
TRBV10-3	TRBJ1-1	.	TRBD1	TGTGCCATCACCGGACAGGGGGGTACTGAAGCTTTCTTT	CAITGQGGTEAFF
TRBV5-8	TRBJ1-6	.	.	TGTGCCAGCAGCTCCGGAGACAGCCCACCCCTCCACTTT	CASSSGDSPPLHF
TRBV6-5	TRBJ1-2	.	.	TGTGCCAGCACGCGATCCTATGGCTACACCTTC	CASTRSYGYTF
TRBV6-5	TRBJ2-7	.	TRBD1	TGTGCCAGCAGTCCTCAGGGGGCGGGCGAGCAGTACTTC	CASSPQGAGEQYF
TRBV19	TRBJ1-5	.	.	TGTGCCAGTAGTAGGCCCCAAACAGGAACGAATCAGCCCCAGCATTTT	CASSRPQTGTNQPQHF
TRBV6-6	TRBJ1-2	.	.	TGTGCCAGCAGTTACCCCTCTCCCTATGGCTACACCTTC	CASSYPSPYGYTF
TRBV6-5	TRBJ1-2	.	.	TGTGCCAGCAGTTACTCGGCAGGCCCTGTCGGTGGCTACACCTTC	CASSYSAGPVGGYTF
TRBV6-5	TRBJ1-5	.	TRBD1	TGTGCCAGCAGTCCACAGGGGGCAATCAATCAGCCCCAGCATTTT	CASSPQGAINQPQHF
TRBV11-2	TRBJ2-3	once	TRBD2	TGTGCCAGCAGCTTATCCGGGGGGATTGGTACGCAGTATTTT	CASSLSGGIGTQYF
TRBV5-1	TRBJ2-5	.	TRBD2	TGCGCCAGCAGCTCCCTAGCAGCGGGGGGCCAAGAGACCCAGTACTTC	CASSSLAAGGQETQYF
TRBV11-2	TRBJ2-7	.	.	TGTGCCAGCAGCAAGGGACTTTCTCCCGTATATTGGGAGCAGTACTTC	CASSKGLSPVYWEQYF
TRBV30	TRBJ1-1	.	.	TGTGCCTGGAACTTCCGGCGGCCGAACACTGAAGCTTTCTTT	CAWNFRRPNTEAFF
TRBV29-1	TRBJ2-1	.	TRBD2	TGCAGCGTTGGGCGGGGGGCCGGCAATGAGCAGTTCTTC	CSVGRGAGNEQFF
TRBV7-3	TRBJ1-6	.	.	TGTGCCAGCAGCCCAGGGAAGAATTCACCCCTCCACTTT	CASSPGKNSPLHF
TRBV6-5	TRBJ2-5	few	.	TGTGCCAGCACCCTCCTGGGTGCGGGCTTAGAGACCCAGTACTTC	CASTLLGAGLETQYF
TRBV9	TRBJ1-1	.	TRBD1	TGTGCCAGCAGCCCCCGACAGGGGGGGAACACTGAAGCTTTCTTT	CASSPRQGGNTEAFF
TRBV21-1	TRBJ1-5	once	.	TGTGCCAGCAGCGGTTACAGGGTCTCAAATCAGCCCCAGCATTTT	CASSGYRVSNQPQHF
TRBV12-3/TRBV12-4	TRBJ1-1	few	.	TGTGCCAGCAGTTTACGGAGGACTGAAGCTTTCTTT	CASSLRRTEAFF
TRBV27	TRBJ1-6	.	TRBD1	TGTGCCAGCAGCCCCGACAGGGTCTATAATTCACCCCTCCACTTT	CASSPDRVYNSPLHF
TRBV4-1	TRBJ1-4	.	.	TGCGCCAGCAGCCAAGCGAGGGTCTTTGAAAAACTGTTTTTT	CASSQARVFEKLFF
TRBV19	TRBJ1-1	.	.	TGTGCCACCCACTTAAACAGATGGGGCGGCACTGAAGCTTTCTTT	CATHLNRWGGTEAFF
TRBV11-2	TRBJ1-6	.	.	TGTGCCAGCAGCCTAGAAGGGGGGGCCCTCCACTTT	CASSLEGGALHF
TRBV6-2/TRBV6-3	TRBJ1-5	.	.	TGTGCCAGCAGTTACTCGAAATTGGACAGCCAGCCCCAGCATTTT	CASSYSKLDSQPQHF
TRBV4-1	TRBJ1-3	.	TRBD1	TGCGCCAGCAGCCCCCGGACAGGGGGCGCTTCTGGAAACACCATATATTTT	CASSPRTGGASGNTIYF
TRBV5-1	TRBJ2-7	once	TRBD2	TGCGCCAGCAGCTTGAAAGAGACTAGCGGGAGCTACGAGCAGTACTTC	CASSLKETSGSYEQYF
TRBV6-4	TRBJ2-5	.	TRBD2	TGTGCCAGCAGTGACTCCTCGGGGGGGCAAGAGACCCAGTACTTC	CASSDSSGGQETQYF
TRBV12-3/TRBV12-4	TRBJ1-1	.	.	TGTGCCAGCAGTTTCGGCAGGGACACTGAAGCTTTCTTT	CASSFGRDTEAFF
TRBV5-1	TRBJ1-4	.	.	TGCGCCAGCAGCTTGGGGCAGGGGAAGGAAAAACTGTTTTTT	CASSLGQGKEKLFF
TRBV11-2	TRBJ1-1	.	.	TGTGCCAGCAGCTTAGCGCGGGGGACTGAAGCTTTCTTT	CASSLARGTEAFF
TRBV3-1/TRBV3-2	TRBJ1-2	few	TRBD1	TGTGCCAGCAGCCCCCTCGGGACAGGGGCTTACTATGGCTACACCTTC	CASSPLGTGAYYGYTF
TRBV6-5	TRBJ1-2	.	TRBD1	TGTGCCAGCACCCTGGACAGGGGGCTTATTGGCTACACCTTC	CASTLDRGLIGYTF
TRBV6-6	TRBJ1-2	.	.	TGTGCCAGCAGCCCCGACAGGCGATATGGCTACACCTTC	CASSPDRRYGYTF
TRBV3-1/TRBV3-2	TRBJ2-3	.	TRBD1	TGTGCCAGCAGCCGCCAGGGGGCGATCACAGATACGCAGTATTTT	CASSRQGAITDTQYF
TRBV5-5	TRBJ1-6	.	TRBD1	TGTGCCAGCAGCCGATTGGGGGGACAGGTCAATTCACCCCTCCACTTT	CASSRLGGQVNSPLHF
TRBV5-1	TRBJ2-1	.	.	TGCGCCAGCAGCGGCGGGGTAGACAATGAGCAGTTCTTC	CASSGGVDNEQFF
TRBV30	TRBJ1-3	.	.	TGTGCCTGGTCTAGGGGCACCGGAAACACCATATATTTT	CAWSRGTGNTIYF
TRBV2	TRBJ1-4	.	.	TGTGCCAGCAGCCGATTGGGCGTCGAAAAACTGTTTTTT	CASSRLGVEKLFF
TRBV2	TRBJ2-7	once	.	TGTGCCAGCAGTGAACAGACTATCTACGAGCAGTACTTC	CASSEQTIYEQYF
TRBV2	TRBJ1-1	few	.	TGTGCCAGCAGTGTTCTCCGGGACGGGGGACCGGGCACTGAAGCTTTCTTT	CASSVLRDGGPGTEAFF
TRBV19	TRBJ1-1	.	.	TGTGCCAGTAGTATCTATGGGAACACTGAAGCTTTCTTT	CASSIYGNTEAFF